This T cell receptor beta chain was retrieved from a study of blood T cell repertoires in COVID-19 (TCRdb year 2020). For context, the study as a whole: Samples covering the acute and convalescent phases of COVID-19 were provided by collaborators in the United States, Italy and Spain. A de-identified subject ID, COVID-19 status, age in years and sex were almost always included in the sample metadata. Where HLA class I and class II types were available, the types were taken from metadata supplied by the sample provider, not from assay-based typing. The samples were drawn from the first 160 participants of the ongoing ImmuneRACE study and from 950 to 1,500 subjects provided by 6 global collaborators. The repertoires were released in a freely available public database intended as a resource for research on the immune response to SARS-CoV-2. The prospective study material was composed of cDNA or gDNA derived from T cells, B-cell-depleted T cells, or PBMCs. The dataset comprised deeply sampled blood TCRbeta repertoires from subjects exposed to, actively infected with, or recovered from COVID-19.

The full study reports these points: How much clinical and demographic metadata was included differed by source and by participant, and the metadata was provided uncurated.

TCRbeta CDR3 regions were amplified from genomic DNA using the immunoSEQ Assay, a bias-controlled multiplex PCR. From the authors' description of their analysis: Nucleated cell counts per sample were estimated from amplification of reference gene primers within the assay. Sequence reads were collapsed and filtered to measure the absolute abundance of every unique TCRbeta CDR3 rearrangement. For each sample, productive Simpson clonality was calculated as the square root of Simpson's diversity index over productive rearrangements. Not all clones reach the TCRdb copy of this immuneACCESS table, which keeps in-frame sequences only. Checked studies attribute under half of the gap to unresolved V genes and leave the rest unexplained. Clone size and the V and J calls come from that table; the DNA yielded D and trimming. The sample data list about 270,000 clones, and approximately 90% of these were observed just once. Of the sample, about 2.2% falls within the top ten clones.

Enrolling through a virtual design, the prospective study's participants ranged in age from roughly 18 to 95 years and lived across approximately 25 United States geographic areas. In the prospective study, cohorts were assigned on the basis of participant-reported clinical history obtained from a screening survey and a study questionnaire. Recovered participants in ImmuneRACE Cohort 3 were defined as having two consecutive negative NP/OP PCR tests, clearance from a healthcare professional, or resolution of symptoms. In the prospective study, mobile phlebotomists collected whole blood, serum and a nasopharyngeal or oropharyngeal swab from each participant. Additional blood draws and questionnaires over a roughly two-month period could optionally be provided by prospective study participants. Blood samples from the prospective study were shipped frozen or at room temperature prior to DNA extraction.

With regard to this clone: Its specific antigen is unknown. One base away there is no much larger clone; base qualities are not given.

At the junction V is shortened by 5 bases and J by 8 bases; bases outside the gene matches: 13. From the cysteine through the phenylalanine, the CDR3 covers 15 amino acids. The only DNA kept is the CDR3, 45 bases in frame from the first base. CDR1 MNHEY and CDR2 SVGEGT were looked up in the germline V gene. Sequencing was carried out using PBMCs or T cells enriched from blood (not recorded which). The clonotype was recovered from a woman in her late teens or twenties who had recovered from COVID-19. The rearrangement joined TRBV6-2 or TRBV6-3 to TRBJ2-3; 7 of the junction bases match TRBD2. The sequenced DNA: TGTGCCAGCAGTGGAACTAGCGTTCAGAGCCTTACGCAGTATTTT. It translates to CASSGTSVQSLTQYF.